This record looks at one TCR beta chain sequence and its context. What it binds is not known. The data derive from a study of OX40 agonist ivuxolimab in advanced cancers. Study outcomes and limitations: Expanded clones were, on average, more numerous in CD8+ T cells than in CD4+. The investigators did not determine what antigen specificity the expanded peripheral T cells had.

The data were produced by immunoSEQ multiplex PCR, yet TCRdb's version contains in-frame clones alone and is incomplete. This sample has about 47,000 clones, with roughly 87% found just once. Autoimmune disease history or systemic immunosuppression barred patients. The germline CDR1 and CDR2 sequences are SNHLY and FYNNEI. This CDR3 has 14 residues. Germline trimming cut 10 bases from V and 0 bases from J; bases unmatched to any gene: 5. The sequenced sample was CD4+ or CD8+ T cells sorted from blood, obtained in a trial of the OX40 agonist ivuxolimab. The chain joins TRBV2 to TRBJ1-1; 10 positions agree with TRBD1. This clonotype originated in an adult with an advanced solid tumor such as melanoma, head and neck, liver or kidney cancer. The chain's CDR3 is CANRGQGMNTEAFF. Here the CDR3 DNA reads TGTGCCAACAGGGGACAGGGGATGAACACTGAAGCTTTCTTT.